This TCR beta chain emerged from a study of early T cells in non-severe SARS-CoV-2 infection. Overall study: Bulk RNA from unsorted whole blood was sequenced; chains were unpaired. The study, taken as a whole, reports: Anti-spike CD8 responses were favored in VDJdb matching, and private and CD4 specificities were missed.

Individual cDNA molecules carried attached unique molecular identifiers. MiXCR was run by TCRdb on the 5' RACE reads, yielding one entry per CDR3 protein. The sample has roughly 90,000 distinct CDR3 sequences, about 14% seen once. Looked up from germline, CDR1 is SGHTA and CDR2 is FQGTGA. The V gene lost 5 bases and the J gene lost 4 bases, with 19 bases spanning the gap. This CDR3 contains 16 residues. This clonotype was counted ten times or more. Its antigen is still unknown. The chain uses TRBV7-3 and TRBJ2-3; D may be TRBD1 (6 bases). The receptor's source is an adult who was a healthcare worker with PCR-confirmed SARS-CoV-2 infection or an uninfected control (not recorded which). The source material was whole blood. CDR3 region: CASSPRDTISSDTQYF. In DNA form, the CDR3 reads TGTGCCAGCAGCCCACGGGACACGATAAGTTCAGATACGCAGTATTTT.